The 9 T cell receptor beta chains in this list originate from one sample, sequenced in a study of blood T cell repertoires in COVID-19. The repertoire was sequenced with immunoSEQ multiplex PCR; TCRdb's copy has only in-frame clones and lacks some. This table has 80,000 to 130,000 clones, approximately 90% appearing once. Sequencing was performed on peripheral blood. These receptors all come from a man in his sixties with acute or convalescent COVID-19.

This clone was seen a few times. The chain couples TRBV5-1 to TRBJ1-3; no clear D gene. Trimming stripped 3 bases from V and 4 bases from J, with 17 bases between. CDR1 and CDR2 from the germline V gene are SGHRS and YFSETQ. The CDR3 length is 16 residues. The CDR3 DNA sequence: TGCGCCAGCAGCTCTGACATGTCTCTGTGGGGAAACACCATATATTTT. Residues: CASSSDMSLWGNTIYF.

The V and J genes are TRBV29-1 and TRBJ1-5; D might be TRBD1 (5 bases). Germline V gene sequence: CDR1 SQVTM, CDR2 ANQGSEA. V was trimmed by 1 base and J by 7 bases, leaving 11 bases between them. The CDR3 extends over 13 amino acids. CDR3 region: CSVEAGVGQPQHF. CDR3 in DNA: TGCAGCGTTGAAGCGGGGGTCGGCCAGCCCCAGCATTTT.

This chain connects TRBV18 to TRBJ2-7, with D tentatively TRBD2 (5 bases). Germline V gene sequence: CDR1 KGHSH, CDR2 LQKENI. This CDR3 is built from 14 residues. V was cut by 6 bases and J by 1 base, with 13 bases left in between. The CDR3 reads CASSQRAPSYEQYF. The CDR3 DNA sequence: TGTGCCAGCTCGCAGAGGGCCCCATCCTACGAGCAGTACTTC.

J is TRBJ2-7 and V is TRBV10-3; D is perhaps TRBD2 (6 bases). The CDR3 runs to 14 residues. The germline CDR1 and CDR2 sequences are ENHRY and SYGVKD. V lost 0 bases to trimming and J lost 3 bases, with 9 bases between them. DNA for the CDR3: TGTGCCATCAGTGAGTCAGGAGGGGACTACGAGCAGTACTTC. Its protein product is CAISESGGDYEQYF.

A remark on this clone: Its ends do not fully match the called genes, so a read error is possible. V usage is TRBV7-2 and J usage is TRBJ2-1; 7 nucleotides match TRBD2. The CDR3 runs to 15 residues. Germline values: CDR1 SGHTA, CDR2 FQGNSA. This CDR3 is CASSLGTSLYDEQFF. As DNA, the CDR3 is TGTGCCAGCAGCTTAGGGACTAGTCTCTACGATGAGCAGTTCTTC.

The rearrangement links TRBV5-4 to TRBJ2-1; no clear D. The CDR3 has 15 residues. From germline, CDR1 is SGHNT and CDR2 YYREEE (reference sequence). V lost 4 bases and J 0 bases, leaving 11 bases between the germline ends. The CDR3 bases are TGTGCCAGCAGCCCCTCTAGGAGCTCCTACAATGAGCAGTTCTTC. Translating gives CASSPSRSSYNEQFF.

The chain recombines TRBV5-1 with TRBJ1-2; no clear D gene. This CDR3 has 15 amino acids. The germline V gene has CDR1 SGHRS and CDR2 YFSETQ. Trimming left V 0 bases short and J 1 base short, with 10 bases between. The CDR3 region is CASSLDGSYNYGYTF. As DNA, the CDR3 is TGCGCCAGCAGCTTGGACGGGAGCTATAACTATGGCTACACCTTC.

This rearrangement joins TRBV5-6 to TRBJ2-7, with 7 nucleotides matching TRBD1. V shed 4 bases and J 0 bases; nucleotides not matched to a gene: 10. CDR3 length equals 16 residues. Germline V gives CDR1 SGHDT, CDR2 YYEEEE. Here the CDR3 DNA reads TGTGCCAGCAGCGATGGGACAGACCAGAGCTCCTACGAGCAGTACGTC. This encodes CASSDGTDQSSYEQYV.

The chain is built from TRBV28 and TRBJ1-2; a possible D gene is TRBD1 (6 bases). V was clipped by 3 bases and J by 4 bases, with 15 bases between them. The CDR3 is 15 amino acids. The germline gives CDR1 MDHEN, CDR2 SYDVKM. In DNA form, the CDR3 reads TGTGCCAGCAGTTTCCCAGGAGGGGGGGCCTATGGCTACACCTTC. Its protein is CASSFPGGGAYGYTF.